Each of the 20 T cell receptor beta chains below was sequenced from the same sample in a study of persistence of HIV-infected CD4 T cells. The stimulus was lysate of CMV-infected fibroblasts, approximately 9.6 ug/mL. Sorted nonresponding memory CD4+ T cells were CD40L-negative, CD69-negative, CD45RO-high. This was the immunoSEQ version 4 assay in survey mode. Method: immunoSEQ multiplex PCR; TCRdb's copy keeps in-frame clones and lacks some. The table shows roughly 28,000 clones, with 78% occurring only once. Their recognized antigens are unknown. The source material was CD4+ T cells sorted from PBMCs after roughly 18-hour stimulation, sampled from a patient who received antiretroviral therapy. Source of these receptors: an adult woman with HIV who was CMV-seropositive.

J is TRBJ1-1 and V is TRBV18; 9 bases match TRBD1. This CDR3 spans 16 amino acids. The ends lost 6 bases at V and 7 bases at J; junction bases unmatched: 15. Germline lookup yields CDR1 KGHSH and CDR2 LQKENI. The CDR3 coding sequence is TGTGCCAGCTCCCACGGCACAACAGGGGGCAGAGGTGAAGCTTTCTTT. This translates into CASSHGTTGGRGEAFF.

The rearrangement joins TRBV5-1 to TRBJ2-1, with 8 bases matching TRBD1. This CDR3 spans 15 amino acids. CDR1 is SGHRS, CDR2 YFSETQ, per germline. The trim removed 5 bases at V and 6 bases at J, leaving 10 bases unmatched. CDR3 nucleotide sequence: TGCGCCAGCAGGGTAGGGACAGGCTCGGGCAATGAGCAGTTCTTC. This sequence encodes CASRVGTGSGNEQFF.

This chain uses TRBV20-1 with TRBJ2-7, with D possibly TRBD2 on 6 matching bases. CDR3 length: 11 amino acids. Per germline, CDR1 DFQATT and CDR2 SNEGSKA (reference sequence). Between the trimmed V and J ends, which lost 2 bases and 6 bases, there was a span of 8 bases. This CDR3 reads CSARFGGEQYV. The CDR3 DNA sequence: TGCAGTGCTAGATTCGGGGGCGAGCAGTACGTC.

V usage is TRBV6-4 and J usage is TRBJ2-2; 7 nucleotides agree with TRBD1. Germline loops: CDR1 MRHNA, CDR2 SNTAGT. J was trimmed by 5 bases and V by 0 bases; bases with no gene match: 9. CDR3 length: 17 amino acids. The CDR3 nucleotides are TGTGCCAGCAGTGACTCGATTAACAGGGGCAAGACCGGGGAGCTGTTTTTT. Translation: CASSDSINRGKTGELFF.

This clone has just one count. The genes are TRBV5-1 and TRBJ2-3, with D unclear. Deletions cut 4 bases from V and 0 bases from J, with 9 bases between. Germline V gives CDR1 SGHRS, CDR2 YFSETQ. This CDR3 has 14 amino acids. The CDR3 DNA follows: TGCGCCAGCAGCCCGTCACCTAGCACAGATACGCAGTATTTT. This translates into CASSPSPSTDTQYF.

This clone has just a few counts. V gene TRBV18 combines with J gene TRBJ1-2; D gene ambiguous. CDR1 and CDR2 (germline): KGHSH, LQKENI. The germline V and J ends were trimmed by 2 bases and 6 bases, with 22 bases remaining between them. The CDR3 is 17 residues long. CDR3 in amino acids: CASSPSDKVRRVDGYTF. CDR3 sequence (DNA): TGTGCCAGCTCACCATCCGATAAGGTGAGGCGGGTCGATGGCTACACCTTC. Complete variable domain (other parts from reference TRBV18 and TRBJ1-2): NAGVMQNPRHLVRRRGQEARLRCSPMKGHSHVYWYRQLPEEGLKFMVYLQKENIIDESGMPKERFSAEFPKEGPSILRIQQVVRGDSAAYFCASSPSDKVRRVDGYTFGSGTRLTVV.

The chain is built from TRBV5-1 and TRBJ2-5; 8 bases map to TRBD2. The trim removed 0 bases at V and 2 bases at J, leaving 3 bases unmatched. CDR1 is SGHRS, CDR2 YFSETQ, per germline. The CDR3 length is 15 residues. The CDR3 bases are TGCGCCAGCAGCTTGGAAATAGCGGGGCAAGAGACCCAGTACTTC. This codes for CASSLEIAGQETQYF. The full variable domain, with the rest looked up from reference TRBV5-1 and TRBJ2-5, is KAGVTQTPRYLIKTRGQQVTLSCSPISGHRSVSWYQQTPGQGLQFLFEYFSETQRNKGNFPGRFSGRQFSNSRSEMNVSTLELGDSALYLCASSLEIAGQETQYFGPGTRLLVL.

V usage is TRBV4-1 and J usage is TRBJ2-1; perhaps TRBD1 as D (5 bases). Per germline, CDR1 MGHRA and CDR2 YSYEKL. The CDR3 has 15 amino acids. V shed 0 bases and J shed 8 bases, with 14 bases lying between them. This CDR3 reads CASSQDQGHPHEQFF. The CDR3 DNA sequence: TGCGCCAGCAGCCAAGATCAAGGACATCCCCATGAGCAGTTCTTC.

This chain connects TRBV7-9 to TRBJ1-1; D not resolved. CDR1 SEHNR and CDR2 FQNEAQ come from the germline V gene (reference sequence). The CDR3 is 13 amino acids. V was trimmed by 4 bases and J by 3 bases, leaving 9 bases between them. The CDR3 protein is CASSSPGDTEAFF. DNA for the CDR3: TGTGCCAGCAGCTCACCGGGCGACACTGAAGCTTTCTTT.

CDR3 protein: CATSGTGEYYGYTF. For the CDR3, the DNA is TGTGCCACCAGCGGCACAGGGGAATACTATGGCTACACCTTC. V and J are TRBV15 and TRBJ1-2, with 7 bases identical to TRBD1. With V trimmed by 5 bases and J by 3 bases, 6 bases remained unmatched. Germline CDR1 is LNHNV and CDR2 is YYDKDF (reference sequence). The CDR3 totals 14 residues.

This clone appeared a single time. The chain is built from TRBV29-1 and TRBJ2-6; 10 bases fit TRBD1. CDR3 size: 15 residues. The junction had 2 bases not matched to a gene; V was cut back by 4 bases and J by 2 bases. Germline lookup yields CDR1 SQVTM and CDR2 ANQGSEA. CDR3 region: CSVGTGGTGANVLTF. The CDR3 DNA is TGCAGCGTTGGGACAGGGGGAACTGGGGCCAACGTCCTGACTTTC.

This chain links TRBV4-1 with TRBJ2-3; D unclear. Trimming removed 5 bases from V and 4 bases from J, with 10 bases in between. Looked up from germline, CDR1 is MGHRA and CDR2 is YSYEKL. The CDR3 length is 13 residues. Here the CDR3 reads CASSSPASDTQYF. The DNA of the CDR3 is TGCGCCAGCAGCAGCCCGGCGTCAGATACGCAGTATTTT.

The V gene is TRBV5-1, the J gene TRBJ2-7, with TRBD1 matching over 8 bases. Germline V gene lookup returns CDR1 SGHRS and CDR2 YFSETQ. Losses at the gene ends were 0 bases for V and 6 bases for J; bases not matched to a gene: 5. The CDR3 length is 14 residues. CDR3 in amino acids: CASSLARGRAEQYF. As DNA, the CDR3 is TGCGCCAGCAGCTTGGCCAGGGGGCGTGCCGAGCAGTACTTC.

There are a few counts of this clone. The genes are TRBV4-1 and TRBJ2-1; tentatively, D is TRBD1 (6 bases). CDR1 and CDR2 (germline): MGHRA, YSYEKL. The CDR3 is 13 residues long. CDR3 region: CASRQGPYNEQFF. The CDR3 DNA sequence: TGCGCGAGCCGGCAGGGGCCCTACAATGAGCAGTTCTTC.

The gene calls are TRBV18 and TRBJ1-4, with TRBD1 matching 7 bases. This CDR3 is 15 amino acids long. After removal of 5 bases from V and 6 bases from J, the junction contained 9 bases not matched to a gene. The germline gives CDR1 KGHSH, CDR2 LQKENI. CDR3 DNA sequence: TGTGCCAGCTCAAGAGGAGGGACAGCGGATGAAAAACTGTTTTTT. Protein product: CASSRGGTADEKLFF.

The chain combines TRBV29-1 with TRBJ2-7; D ambiguous. This CDR3 has 13 residues. The germline V and J ends were trimmed by 4 bases and 4 bases, with 14 bases remaining between them. The germline V gene encodes CDR1 SQVTM and CDR2 ANQGSEA. The CDR3, as DNA: TGCAGCGTTGGAAAGGGTGGAGAGTACGAGCAGTACTTC. Amino acids: CSVGKGGEYEQYF.

This chain joins TRBV6-6 and TRBJ1-2; D not resolved. The CDR3 extends over 12 amino acids. CDR1 MNHNY and CDR2 SVGAGI come from the germline V gene (reference sequence). The ends were cut back, 0 bases at V and 1 base at J, with 0 bases in the middle. The CDR3 DNA reads as TGTGCCAGCAGTTACTCTAACTATGGCTACACCTTC. Residues: CASSYSNYGYTF.

This chain joins TRBV27 and TRBJ1-4; D ambiguous. This CDR3 has 14 amino acids. V lost 2 bases to trimming and J lost 4 bases, with 8 bases between them. Germline loops: CDR1 MNHEY, CDR2 SMNVEV (reference sequence). DNA for the CDR3: TGTGCCAGCAGTTTAAACTGGGATAATGAAAAACTGTTTTTT. This codes for CASSLNWDNEKLFF.

This clone was counted a few times. The chain carries TRBV6-2 or TRBV6-3 and TRBJ1-1; D perhaps matches TRBD1 (6 bases). V shed 5 bases and J shed 1 base, with 14 bases lying between them. The CDR3 loop spans 15 amino acids. CDR1 MNHEY and CDR2 SVGEGT come from the germline V gene. CDR3 amino acids: CASSPQQGQNTEAFF. The CDR3, as DNA: TGTGCCAGCAGTCCACAACAGGGACAGAACACTGAAGCTTTCTTT.

This clone came up a few times. V usage is TRBV9 and J usage is TRBJ1-2; D call uncertain. V lost 0 bases and J 7 bases, leaving 16 bases between the germline ends. In germline, CDR1 is SGDLS, CDR2 YYNGEE. CDR3 length equals 15 residues. CDR3 in amino acids: CASSVAPGRRTGYTF. The CDR3 DNA is TGTGCCAGCAGCGTAGCACCGGGTCGCCGGACTGGCTACACCTTC. Full variable domain (missing parts from reference TRBV9 and TRBJ1-2): DSGVTQTPKHLITATGQRVTLRCSPRSGDLSVYWYQQSLDQGLQFLIQYYNGEERAKGNILERFSAQQFPDLHSELNLSSLELGDSALYFCASSVAPGRRTGYTFGSGTRLTVV.